Below, 20 T cell receptor beta chains from the same sample are listed, as sequenced in a study of blood T cells in healthy people across ages. The authors ran a second PCR of about 6 to 11 cycles using a sample-barcoded 5' primer and a J-beta primer mix. Via MiXCR, TCRdb re-called the 5' RACE reads, giving one row per CDR3 protein. The sample holds approximately 320,000 distinct CDR3 sequences; around 30% are singletons and the top ten take 29%. The sequencing input was blood. All receptors derive from a woman aged 70-85 years in good health.

This clonotype has more than one count but fewer than ten. CDR3 loop: CASRELAGTQETQYF. The CDR3 nucleotides are TGTGCCAGCAGGGAGCTAGCGGGGACCCAAGAGACCCAGTACTTC. The genes are TRBV27 and TRBJ2-5, with 9 bases matching TRBD2. The CDR3 covers 15 residues. CDR1 is MNHEY, CDR2 SMNVEV, per germline (reference sequence). The trim removed 6 bases at V and 1 base at J, leaving 6 bases unmatched.

Many counts were recorded for this clonotype. The rearrangement uses TRBV6-2 or TRBV6-3 and TRBJ2-1; 11 positions agree with TRBD1. The CDR3 consists of 14 residues. The J segment lost 6 bases and the V segment lost 6 bases, leaving 4 bases of the junction unmatched. The V gene's germline CDR1 is MNHEY and CDR2 SVGEGT. In DNA, the CDR3 is TGTGCCAGCAGGACCGGGACAGGGGGCAATGAGCAGTTCTTC. Protein sequence: CASRTGTGGNEQFF.

V is TRBV6-6 and J is TRBJ2-7; D call uncertain. CDR3 size: 13 residues. V lost 7 bases to trimming and J lost 0 bases, with 10 bases between them. Germline-derived CDR1 and CDR2 are MNHNY and SVGAGI (reference sequence). The CDR3: CASKTVNSYEQYF. The CDR3 DNA follows: TGTGCCAGCAAGACGGTTAACTCCTACGAGCAGTACTTC.

The CDR3 loop is CASSFATAGAKETQYF. The CDR3 DNA is TGCGCCAGCAGCTTTGCGACGGCGGGGGCCAAAGAGACCCAGTACTTC. The chain combines TRBV5-1 with TRBJ2-5, with a weak D call TRBD2 (7 bases). Germline CDR1 reads SGHRS; CDR2 reads YFSETQ. CDR3 length equals 16 residues. Trimming shortened V by 2 bases and J by 3 bases, and 17 bases separated the two germline ends.

The gene calls are TRBV7-2 and TRBJ2-3, with 13 bases that match TRBD2. Germline V gene lookup returns CDR1 SGHTA and CDR2 FQGNSA. This CDR3 comprises 17 residues. V trimming: 5 bases; J trimming: 5 bases; junction bases outside the gene matches: 10. The CDR3 region has the DNA TGTGCCAGCAGCCGCGTGACTAGCGGGGGGAGGGTAGATACGCAGTATTTT. It is translated as CASSRVTSGGRVDTQYF.

The chain is built from TRBV7-2 and TRBJ1-1; D remains unclear. The germline gives CDR1 SGHTA, CDR2 FQGNSA. The CDR3 runs 15 residues. The V end was cut by 1 base, the J end by 5 bases, with 14 bases between. The CDR3 sequence: CASSLVGSIGTEAFF. The CDR3 bases are TGTGCCAGCAGCTTAGTTGGGAGTATTGGTACTGAAGCTTTCTTT.

This clonotype showed up just once. The chain is built from TRBV6-2 or TRBV6-3 and TRBJ2-5, with D possibly being TRBD2 (5 bases). This CDR3 region has 15 residues. Trimming removed 8 bases at V and 5 bases at J, with 21 bases between. Germline lookup yields CDR1 MNHEY and CDR2 SVGEGT. The CDR3: CASSLAALRGETQYF. The CDR3 DNA reads TGTGCCAGCTCGTTGGCGGCCTTACGAGGGGAGACCCAGTACTTC.

The J gene is TRBJ2-3, the V gene TRBV18, with 7 bases matching TRBD2. Germline loops: CDR1 KGHSH, CDR2 LQKENI. The CDR3 length is 13 residues. V was clipped by 4 bases and J by 8 bases; unmatched bases: 6. CDR3 nucleotide sequence: TGTGCCAGCTCACGCACTCGCGGGGGTACGCAGTATTTT. It specifies CASSRTRGGTQYF.

The V gene is TRBV6-2 or TRBV6-3, the J gene TRBJ2-5, with D perhaps being TRBD1 or TRBD2 (8 bases each). Germline V gives CDR1 MNHEY, CDR2 SVGEGT. V lost 7 bases to trimming and J lost 1 base, with 16 bases between them. This CDR3 contains 15 residues. The CDR3 sequence: CASKAGDRLQETQYF. CDR3 sequence (DNA): TGTGCCAGCAAAGCGGGGGACAGGCTCCAAGAGACCCAGTACTTC.

The V call is TRBV4-2, the J call TRBJ2-2; D ambiguous. The CDR3 consists of 14 residues. V was trimmed by 0 bases and J by 5 bases, leaving 7 bases between them. Germline lookup yields CDR1 LGHNA and CDR2 YNFKEQ. The CDR3 DNA sequence: TGTGCCAGCAGCCAAGAAAAGGGTACCGGGGAGCTGTTTTTT. Amino acid sequence: CASSQEKGTGELFF.

This clonotype was picked up a small number of times. The chain combines TRBV20-1 with TRBJ2-5, with unresolved D. The CDR3 is 16 amino acids. Trimming took off 3 bases at V and 2 bases at J, with 19 bases between the two ends. Germline CDR1 reads DFQATT; CDR2 reads SNEGSKA (reference sequence). CDR3 sequence reads: CSASIQNRVGQETQYF. Written as DNA, the CDR3 is TGCAGTGCTAGTATACAAAATCGGGTAGGACAAGAGACCCAGTACTTC.

In DNA, the CDR3 is TGTGCCAGGGAGATTGCAGATACGCAGTATTTT. Translated: CAREIADTQYF. The chain carries TRBV7-2 and TRBJ2-3, with D hard to call. Germline CDR1 reads SGHTA; CDR2 reads FQGNSA. This CDR3 has 11 amino acids. The V gene lost 9 bases and the J gene lost 4 bases, with 8 bases spanning the gap.

This clonotype was detected a few times. The conserved phenylalanine or tryptophan normally closing the CDR3 is absent here, so this likely arose from a read error. V and J are TRBV12-3 or TRBV12-4 and TRBJ2-1; 10 bases line up with TRBD2. Trimming removed 5 bases from V and 1 base from J; junction bases left unmatched: 11. CDR3 size: 18 residues. CDR3 protein: CASSPGGASGRSYNEQFL. CDR3 in DNA: TGTGCCAGCAGTCCGGGAGGGGCTAGCGGGAGATCCTACAATGAGCAGTTCCTC.

V and J are TRBV6-2 or TRBV6-3 and TRBJ2-5; D is unresolved. CDR1 is MNHEY, CDR2 SVGEGT, per germline. Trimming took off 0 bases at V and 5 bases at J, with 10 bases between the two ends. The CDR3 totals 14 residues. The CDR3 DNA sequence: TGTGCCAGCAGTTACTCGGTCATCTTGGAGACCCAGTACTTC. This encodes CASSYSVILETQYF.

V is TRBV20-1 and J is TRBJ2-1; 7 bases map to TRBD2. Gene TRBJ2-5 matches the end of the DNA better, so the J call may be wrong. The germline gives CDR1 DFQATT, CDR2 SNEGSKA (reference sequence). This CDR3 has 15 residues. The CDR3, as DNA: TGCAGTGCAGACCGGACTGGCGGGAGAGGAGAGACCCAGTACTTC. This encodes CSADRTGGRGETQYF.

The chain uses TRBV9 and TRBJ1-2, with D possibly TRBD1 on 6 matching bases. Germline V gene sequence: CDR1 SGDLS, CDR2 YYNGEE. The CDR3 is 15 residues long. Trimming took 10 bases from V and 4 from J, leaving 23 bases between them. The CDR3 spells CAGDYAGTISYGYTF. The CDR3 region has the DNA TGTGCCGGTGATTATGCCGGGACAATAAGCTATGGCTACACCTTC.

This clonotype appeared a few times. The chain recombines TRBV7-2 with TRBJ2-5; D might be TRBD2 (5 bases). The end of the DNA aligns better with TRBJ2-7, so the J call may be wrong. The germline V gene encodes CDR1 SGHTA and CDR2 FQGNSA. The CDR3 runs to 14 residues. In nucleotides, the CDR3 is TGTGCCAGCAGCGTCACTTACGGGGCCTACGAGCAGTACTTC. Translation: CASSVTYGAYEQYF.

This rearrangement joins TRBV27 to TRBJ2-1; 8 positions match TRBD1. The ends lost 5 bases at V and 12 bases at J; junction bases unmatched: 15. Germline CDR1 reads MNHEY; CDR2 reads SMNVEV (reference sequence). The CDR3 spans 15 residues. The CDR3 sequence is CASSEDRGTRGVQFF. CDR3 sequence (DNA): TGTGCCAGCAGTGAAGACAGGGGCACAAGAGGTGTGCAGTTCTTC.

This clonotype was observed at least ten times. The chain links TRBV7-2 to TRBJ2-5; D is undetermined. Germline V gene data show CDR1 as SGHTA and CDR2 as FQGNSA. This CDR3 is 13 amino acids long. The V and J ends lost 2 bases and 5 bases respectively, with 9 bases between them. For the CDR3, the DNA is TGTGCCAGCAGCTTATTCAGGACGGAGACCCAGTACTTC. This codes for CASSLFRTETQYF.

V is TRBV7-2 and J is TRBJ2-1; D might be TRBD2 (5 bases). The CDR3 is 15 amino acids. The ends were cut back, 6 bases at V and 0 bases at J, with 12 bases in the middle. Germline lookup yields CDR1 SGHTA and CDR2 FQGNSA. CDR3 bases: TGTGCCAGCAGGCGCCCCGGGAACTCCTACAATGAGCAGTTCTTC. It yields the protein CASRRPGNSYNEQFF. Combining the CDR3 with reference TRBV7-2 and TRBJ2-1 gives the whole variable domain GAGVSQSPSNKVTEKGKDVELRCDPISGHTALYWYRQSLGQGLEFLIYFQGNSAPDKSGLPSDRFSAERTGGSVSTLTIQRTQQEDSAVYLCASRRPGNSYNEQFFGPGTRLTVL.